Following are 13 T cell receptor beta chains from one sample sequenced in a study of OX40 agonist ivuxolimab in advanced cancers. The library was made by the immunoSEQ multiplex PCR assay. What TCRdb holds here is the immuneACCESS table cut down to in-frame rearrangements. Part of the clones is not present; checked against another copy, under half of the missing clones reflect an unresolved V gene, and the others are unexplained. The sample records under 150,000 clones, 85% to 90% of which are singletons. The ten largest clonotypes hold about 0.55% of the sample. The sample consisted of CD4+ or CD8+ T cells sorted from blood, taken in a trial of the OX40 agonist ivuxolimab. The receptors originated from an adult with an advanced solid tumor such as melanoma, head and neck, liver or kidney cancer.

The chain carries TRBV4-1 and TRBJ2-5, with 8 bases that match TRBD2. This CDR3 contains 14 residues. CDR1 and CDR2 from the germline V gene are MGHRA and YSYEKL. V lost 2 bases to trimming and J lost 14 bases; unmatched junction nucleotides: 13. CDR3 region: CASSQPQRGTPIYF. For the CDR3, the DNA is TGCGCCAGCAGCCAACCCCAGCGGGGGACCCCCATCTACTTC.

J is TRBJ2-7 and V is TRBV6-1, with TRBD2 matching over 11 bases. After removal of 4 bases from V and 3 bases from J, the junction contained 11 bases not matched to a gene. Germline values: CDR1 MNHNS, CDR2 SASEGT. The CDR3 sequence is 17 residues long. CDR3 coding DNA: TGTGCCAGCAGTGCCCCGGGACTAGCGGAACCCGTCTACGAGCAGTACTTC. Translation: CASSAPGLAEPVYEQYF.

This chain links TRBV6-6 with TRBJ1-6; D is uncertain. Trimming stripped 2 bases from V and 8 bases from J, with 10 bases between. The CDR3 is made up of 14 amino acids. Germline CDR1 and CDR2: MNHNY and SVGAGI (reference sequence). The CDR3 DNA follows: TGTGCCAGCAGTTACGGGTTTCAGGATTCACCCCTCCACTTT. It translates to CASSYGFQDSPLHF.

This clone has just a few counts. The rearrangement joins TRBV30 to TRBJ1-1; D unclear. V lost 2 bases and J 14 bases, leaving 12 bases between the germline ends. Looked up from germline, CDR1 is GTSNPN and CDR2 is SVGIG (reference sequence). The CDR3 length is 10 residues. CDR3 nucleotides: TGTGCCTGGAGTAGAGAGGAGATCTTCTTT. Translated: CAWSREEIFF.

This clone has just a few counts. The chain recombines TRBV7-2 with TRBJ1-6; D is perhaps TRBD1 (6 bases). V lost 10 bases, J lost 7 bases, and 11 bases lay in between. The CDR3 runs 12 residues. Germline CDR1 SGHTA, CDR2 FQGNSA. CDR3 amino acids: CATRGANSPLHF. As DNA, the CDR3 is TGTGCCACCAGGGGAGCGAATTCACCCCTCCACTTT.

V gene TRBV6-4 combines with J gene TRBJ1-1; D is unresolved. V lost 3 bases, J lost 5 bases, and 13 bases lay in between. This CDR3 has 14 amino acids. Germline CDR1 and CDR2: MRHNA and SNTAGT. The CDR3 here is CASSETWGGTEAFF. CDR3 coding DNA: TGTGCCAGCAGTGAGACGTGGGGTGGAACTGAAGCTTTCTTT.

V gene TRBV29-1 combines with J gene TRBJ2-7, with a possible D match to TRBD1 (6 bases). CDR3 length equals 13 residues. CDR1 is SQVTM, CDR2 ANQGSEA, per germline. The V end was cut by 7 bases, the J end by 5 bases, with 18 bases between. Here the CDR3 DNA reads TGCAGCGCCGAGGGGCAGGGGCACCACGAGCAGTACTTC. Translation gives CSAEGQGHHEQYF.

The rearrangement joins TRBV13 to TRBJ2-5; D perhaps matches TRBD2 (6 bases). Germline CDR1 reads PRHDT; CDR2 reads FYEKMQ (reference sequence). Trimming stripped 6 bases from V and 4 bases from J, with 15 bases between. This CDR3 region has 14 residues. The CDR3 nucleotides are TGTGCCAGCAGGGTGGCGGAGGGGAGAGAGACCCAGTACTTC. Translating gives CASRVAEGRETQYF.

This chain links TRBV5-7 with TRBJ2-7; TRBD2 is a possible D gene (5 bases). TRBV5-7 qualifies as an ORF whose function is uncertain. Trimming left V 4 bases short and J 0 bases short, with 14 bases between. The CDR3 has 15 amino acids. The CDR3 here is CASSRSRTCSYEQYF. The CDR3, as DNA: TGTGCCAGCAGCCGGTCCAGGACTTGCTCCTACGAGCAGTACTTC.

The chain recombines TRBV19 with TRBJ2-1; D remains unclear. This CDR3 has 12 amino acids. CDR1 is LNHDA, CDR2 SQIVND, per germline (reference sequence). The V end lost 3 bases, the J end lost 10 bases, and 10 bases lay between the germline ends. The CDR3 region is CASSMGSWEQFF. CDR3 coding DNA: TGTGCCAGTAGTATGGGTAGCTGGGAGCAGTTCTTC.

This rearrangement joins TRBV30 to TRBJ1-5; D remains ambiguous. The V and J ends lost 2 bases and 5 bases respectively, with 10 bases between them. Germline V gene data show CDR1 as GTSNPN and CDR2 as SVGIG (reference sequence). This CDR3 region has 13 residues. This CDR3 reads CAWSLQRYQPQHF. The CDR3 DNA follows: TGTGCCTGGAGTTTACAGAGATATCAGCCCCAGCATTTT.

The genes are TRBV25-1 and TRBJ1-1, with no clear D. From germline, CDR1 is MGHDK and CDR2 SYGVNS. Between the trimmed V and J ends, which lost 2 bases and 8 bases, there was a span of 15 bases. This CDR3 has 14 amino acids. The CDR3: CASSEAGGLREAFF. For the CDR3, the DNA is TGTGCCAGCAGTGAAGCGGGCGGGCTTAGGGAAGCTTTCTTT.

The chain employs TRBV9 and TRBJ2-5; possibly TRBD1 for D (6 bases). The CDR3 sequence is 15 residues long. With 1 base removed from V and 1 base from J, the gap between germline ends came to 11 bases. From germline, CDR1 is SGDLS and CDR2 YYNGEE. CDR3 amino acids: CASSVRGQLQETQYF. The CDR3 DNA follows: TGTGCCAGCAGCGTAAGAGGACAGCTCCAAGAGACCCAGTACTTC.